Presented here are 18 T cell receptor beta chains from one specimen sequenced in a study of blood T cells in healthy people across ages. A second PCR, run for about 7 to 11 cycles, used a sample-barcoded 5' primer plus a J-beta primer mix. TCRdb reprocessed the 5' RACE reads with MiXCR, giving one entry per CDR3 protein. The sample lists more than 600,000 distinct CDR3 sequences, roughly 25% seen once, with 9.4% in the top ten. This sample also belongs to another study, concerning T cells of mothers and their children.

Sequencing was carried out using blood. These receptors all stem from a boy younger than 18 in good health.

The table lists this clonotype with a few counts. The chain links TRBV3-1 to TRBJ1-3; D perhaps matches TRBD1 (5 bases). The CDR3 runs to 19 residues. Germline V CDR1 and CDR2: LGHDT, YNNKEL (reference sequence). Deletions cut 0 bases from V and 4 bases from J, with 22 bases between. CDR3 nucleotide sequence: TGTGCCAGCAGCCAAGATTTTTTGGGAGGGGCTGGAAAAGGAAACACCATATATTTT. Translating it yields CASSQDFLGGAGKGNTIYF.

This clonotype was detected a few times. The rearrangement joins TRBV11-2 to TRBJ2-3; no firm D call. The V end was cut by 5 bases, the J end by 3 bases, with 15 bases between. The germline V gene has CDR1 SGHAT and CDR2 FQNNGV. The CDR3 loop spans 15 amino acids. CDR3 sequence: CASSPNGQKTDTQYF. CDR3 nucleotide sequence: TGTGCCAGCAGCCCCAACGGGCAGAAGACAGATACGCAGTATTTT.

This clonotype was found a few times. The chain has TRBV29-1 and TRBJ1-1; D might be TRBD1 (5 bases). Germline CDR1 SQVTM, CDR2 ANQGSEA. V dropped 3 bases and J dropped 1 base, with 12 bases sitting between them. This CDR3 contains 14 residues. The CDR3 sequence is CSVELGRENTEAFF. CDR3 nucleotide sequence: TGCAGCGTTGAGTTAGGCAGGGAGAACACTGAAGCTTTCTTT.

This clonotype occurred a few times. J is TRBJ2-5 and V is TRBV14; perhaps D is TRBD1 or TRBD2 (5 bases each). The DNA end is more similar to TRBJ2-1, so the J call may be wrong. Germline V CDR1 and CDR2: SGHDN, FVKESK. The CDR3 covers 13 residues. The CDR3 DNA is TGTGCCAGCAGCCAAATAACCGGGACCGAGCAGTTCTTC. Encoded protein: CASSQITGTEQFF.

The rearrangement links TRBV6-1 to TRBJ2-2, with TRBD1 identical over 7 bases. Per the germline V gene, CDR1 is MNHNS and CDR2 is SASEGT. The J segment lost 2 bases and the V segment lost 5 bases, leaving 11 bases of the junction unmatched. The CDR3 spans 17 residues. CDR3 coding DNA: TGTGCCAGCAGTCGGACCCGGGACAGCACAAACACCGGGGAGCTGTTTTTT. Encoded protein: CASSRTRDSTNTGELFF.

There are a few counts of this clonotype. The chain carries TRBV5-6 and TRBJ2-3, with 10 bases that match TRBD2. The CDR3 runs to 16 residues. CDR1 and CDR2 (germline): SGHDT, YYEEEE. With 4 bases clipped from V and 6 bases from J, the junction kept 11 bases outside the gene matches. The CDR3 nucleotides are TGTGCCAGCAGCACCCACTCTAGCGGGAGAGGTGATACGCAGTATTTT. Amino acids: CASSTHSSGRGDTQYF.

The rearrangement links TRBV20-1 to TRBJ2-7; D gene ambiguous. Germline V gene data show CDR1 as DFQATT and CDR2 as SNEGSKA (reference sequence). This CDR3 contains 13 residues. The V end was cut by 2 bases, the J end by 2 bases, with 10 bases between. The CDR3 region has the DNA TGCAGTGCTAGACCCTCCTTTACCTACGAGCAGTACTTC. Its translation is CSARPSFTYEQYF.

This clonotype was seen more than once but under ten times. The chain links TRBV5-1 to TRBJ2-5; D remains ambiguous. The DNA end is more similar to TRBJ2-7, so the J call may be wrong. The CDR3 covers 14 residues. Per the germline V gene, CDR1 is SGHRS and CDR2 is YFSETQ. The DNA of the CDR3 is TGCGCCAGCAGCTCTATGGATGATTACGACGAGCAGTACTTC. Amino acids: CASSSMDDYDEQYF.

The chain links TRBV28 to TRBJ2-5, with D possibly called TRBD1 or TRBD2 (5 bases each). The CDR3 runs 15 residues. V shed 2 bases and J shed 0 bases, with 10 bases lying between them. Germline V gene data show CDR1 as MDHEN and CDR2 as SYDVKM. Here the CDR3 reads CASSLTWGNQETQYF. CDR3 DNA sequence: TGTGCCAGCAGTTTAACGTGGGGGAACCAAGAGACCCAGTACTTC.

The rearrangement joins TRBV20-1 to TRBJ2-3; possibly TRBD1 or TRBD2 for D (5 bases each). This CDR3 has 14 residues. Germline V CDR1 and CDR2: DFQATT, SNEGSKA (reference sequence). V was clipped by 5 bases and J by 0 bases, with 12 bases between them. CDR3 in amino acids: CSAPRDGSTDTQYF. For the CDR3, the DNA is TGCAGTGCTCCAAGGGACGGAAGCACAGATACGCAGTATTTT.

CDR3 coding DNA: TGCAGCGTTGGTTCCCAGGGGGTGGGCGAGCAGTACTTC. Translating gives CSVGSQGVGEQYF. The V and J genes are TRBV29-1 and TRBJ2-7, with 7 positions matching TRBD1. V was pared by 4 bases and J by 6 bases, with 9 bases of the junction left unmatched. Germline values: CDR1 SQVTM, CDR2 ANQGSEA. The CDR3 covers 13 residues.

The rearrangement uses TRBV14 and TRBJ2-7; D uncertain. CDR3 length: 16 amino acids. V lost 0 bases, J lost 3 bases, and 15 bases lay in between. Germline V CDR1 and CDR2: SGHDN, FVKESK. The CDR3 sequence is CASSQEKRGTLYEQYF. The CDR3 DNA follows: TGTGCCAGCAGCCAAGAAAAGCGTGGCACCCTCTACGAGCAGTACTTC.

This sequence joins TRBV9 and TRBJ2-1; 9 bases are a match to TRBD1. V was clipped by 3 bases and J by 7 bases; unmatched bases: 8. CDR3 length: 15 residues. The germline V gene has CDR1 SGDLS and CDR2 YYNGEE. The CDR3 DNA is TGTGCCAGCAGCGCCGCAGGGACAGGGATAAATGAGCAGTTCTTC. Amino acid sequence: CASSAAGTGINEQFF.

In its sample, this clonotype was seen a few times. The chain couples TRBV28 to TRBJ2-7; D is ambiguous. CDR3 length equals 12 residues. V gave up 3 bases and J gave up 6 bases, with 9 bases separating them. Germline CDR1 MDHEN, CDR2 SYDVKM. The CDR3: CASSFGIGEQYF. Here the CDR3 DNA reads TGTGCCAGCAGTTTTGGTATTGGCGAGCAGTACTTC.

The chain recombines TRBV12-3 or TRBV12-4 with TRBJ1-1; D unresolved. This CDR3 region has 13 residues. Trimming shortened V by 7 bases and J by 6 bases, and 15 bases separated the two germline ends. Here the CDR3 reads CASTIAASAEAFF. DNA for the CDR3: TGTGCCAGCACTATCGCAGCCAGCGCTGAAGCTTTCTTT.

The chain links TRBV12-3 or TRBV12-4 to TRBJ1-6; the D gene is possibly TRBD1 (5 bases). V lost 7 bases and J 8 bases, leaving 24 bases between the germline ends. This CDR3 is 17 amino acids long. The CDR3: CASITLKGQGMDSPLHF. The CDR3 nucleotides are TGTGCCAGCATCACGCTCAAAGGCCAGGGTATGGATTCACCCCTCCACTTT.

This chain links TRBV3-1 with TRBJ2-1; D not resolved. The end of the DNA fits TRBJ2-7 better, so the J call may be wrong. The CDR3 loop spans 12 amino acids. Germline V CDR1 and CDR2: LGHDT, YNNKEL (reference sequence). CDR3 loop: CASSQKIYEQYF. Written as DNA, the CDR3 is TGTGCCAGCAGCCAAAAAATATACGAGCAGTACTTC.

This chain joins TRBV6-5 and TRBJ2-5; TRBD2 matches at 10 bases. The DNA end is more similar to TRBJ2-7, so the J call may be wrong. The CDR3 totals 15 residues. The germline CDR1 and CDR2 sequences are MNHEY and SVGAGI. The DNA of the CDR3 is TGTGCCAGCAGGATCGGACTAGCGGAGCCCTACGAGCAGTACTTC. Translating gives CASRIGLAEPYEQYF.